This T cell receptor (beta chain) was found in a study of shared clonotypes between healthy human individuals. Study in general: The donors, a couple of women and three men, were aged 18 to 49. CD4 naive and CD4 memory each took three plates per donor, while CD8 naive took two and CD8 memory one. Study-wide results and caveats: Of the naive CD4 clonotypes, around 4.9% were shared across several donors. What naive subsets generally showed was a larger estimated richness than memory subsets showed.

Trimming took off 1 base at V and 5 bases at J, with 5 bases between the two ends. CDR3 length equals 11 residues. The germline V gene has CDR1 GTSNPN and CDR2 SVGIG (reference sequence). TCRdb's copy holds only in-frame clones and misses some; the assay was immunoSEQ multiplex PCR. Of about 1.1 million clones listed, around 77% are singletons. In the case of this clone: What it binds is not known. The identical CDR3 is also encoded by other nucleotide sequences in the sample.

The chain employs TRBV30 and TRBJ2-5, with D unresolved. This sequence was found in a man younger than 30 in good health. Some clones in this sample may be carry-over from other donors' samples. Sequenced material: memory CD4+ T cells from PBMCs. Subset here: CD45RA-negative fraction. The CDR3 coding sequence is TGTGCCTGGAGTGCCGGGGAGACCCAGTACTTC. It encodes CAWSAGETQYF.